This T cell receptor (beta chain) was recovered during a study of T-cell reconstitution after alpha-beta-depleted transplantation in children. Trimming took 4 bases from V and 3 from J; bases not matched to a gene: 21. CDR3 length: 20 residues. Per germline, CDR1 KGHSH and CDR2 LQKENI. Only a few counts were recorded for this clonotype. Antigen unknown. Study-level results: At day 60, the high TCRbeta diversity found in some patients originated from recipient T cells and thymic progenitors that had survived.

Unique molecular identifiers tagged the TCRbeta library. TCRdb passed the PCR reads through MiXCR, listing each CDR3 protein once. Among 300,000 to 400,000 distinct CDR3 sequences listed, approximately 23% were seen once. The sample consisted of PBMCs, mostly from graft donor cells, taken 180 days after TCRalphabeta/CD19-depleted stem cell transplant. The J gene is TRBJ2-7, the V gene TRBV18, with 10 positions matching TRBD1. This clonotype was obtained from a male patient between 10 and 17 years old who had a stem cell transplant for acute lymphoblastic leukemia, so the T cells may come from the graft donor. The CDR3 sequence: CASSRILGQGTTSAIYEQYF. The DNA for the CDR3 is TGTGCCAGCTCACGTATACTGGGACAGGGGACTACCTCTGCAATCTACGAGCAGTACTTC.